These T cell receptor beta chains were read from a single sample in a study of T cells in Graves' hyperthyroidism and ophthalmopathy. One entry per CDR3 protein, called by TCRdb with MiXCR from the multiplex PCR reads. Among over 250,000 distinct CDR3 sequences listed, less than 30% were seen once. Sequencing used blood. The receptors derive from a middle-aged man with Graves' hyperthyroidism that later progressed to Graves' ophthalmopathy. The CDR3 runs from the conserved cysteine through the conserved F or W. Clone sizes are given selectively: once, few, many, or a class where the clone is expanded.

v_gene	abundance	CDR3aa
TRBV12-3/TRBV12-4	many	CASSSPRNEQYF
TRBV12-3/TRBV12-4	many	CASSFPGRTEAFF
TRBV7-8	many	CASSTTSGTYEQYF
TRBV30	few	CAWSELNYGYTF
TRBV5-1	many	CASLGLRGETQYF
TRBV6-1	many	CASSQYRGYGYTF
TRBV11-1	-	CASSSTSGYSYEQYF
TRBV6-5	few	CASSYGDRDGYTF
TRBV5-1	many	CASSLRAALRMNTGELFF
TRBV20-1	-	CSAREQGRHEQYF
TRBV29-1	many	CSVGPRTGPPREAFF
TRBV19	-	CASSRRTGRGSYEQYF
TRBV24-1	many	CATSDLSGTSTGELFF
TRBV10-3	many	CAISESGVGYEQYF
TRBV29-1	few	CSVGLAGRTGELFF
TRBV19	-	CASSIDGTGVQPQHF
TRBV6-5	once	CASSYGTALGTQYF
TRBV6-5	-	CASRGTGSYYGYTF
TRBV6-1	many	CASRTTWNTEAFF
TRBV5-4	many	CASSRDRVRKAFF
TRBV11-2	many	CASSLEVQSEQYF
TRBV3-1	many	CASSHGGDKNIQYF
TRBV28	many	CASSLRPGGETQYF
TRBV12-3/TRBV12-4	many	CASSRSTSGSTF
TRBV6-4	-	CASSWGRSMNTEAFF
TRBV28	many	CASSPAGTVETQYF
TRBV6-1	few	CASSPRDRGQGAYEQYF
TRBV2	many	CASRTGTSTGELFF
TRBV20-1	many	CSARGPGGVGTGGYEQYF
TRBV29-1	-	CSGRTEQGAAQYF
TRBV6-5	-	CASSYGESSGYTF
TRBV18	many	CASSPTGGFRAFF
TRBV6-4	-	CASSLEDEQETQYF
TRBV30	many	CAWSTSDISNYGYTF
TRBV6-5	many	CASKSGILGIQYF
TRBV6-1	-	CASSVHLSGRYEQYF
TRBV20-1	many	CSARDRRTGELFF
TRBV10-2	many	CASSDWRQTQYF
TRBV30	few	CAWKAGGNQPQHF
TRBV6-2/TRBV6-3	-	CASSYSLAVLSGDYGYTF
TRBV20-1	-	CSARASAYEQYF
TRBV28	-	CASSFTGDYLYGYTF
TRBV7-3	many	CASSSDRVGEQYF
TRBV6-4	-	CASCRGVNTEAFF
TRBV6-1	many	CASSEARVWLGQHF
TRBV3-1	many	CASSQWDTYYEQYF
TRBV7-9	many	CASSFGQRNTEAFF
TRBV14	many	CASPEGSGANVLTF
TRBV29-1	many	CSVVSSGTEAFF
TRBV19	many	CASSMKSRQPQHF
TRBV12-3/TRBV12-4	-	CASSLEGTIQYF
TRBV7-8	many	CASSLSVRTYEQYF
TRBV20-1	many	CSARAFANLGYQETQYF
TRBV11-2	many	CASSPSGTGGLAYGYTF
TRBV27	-	CASSLTRTGNTEAFF
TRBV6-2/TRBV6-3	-	CASRRFRTDSSGANVLTF
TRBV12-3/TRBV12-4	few	CASRPLTSPDTQYF
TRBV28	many	CASSGIESDTQYF
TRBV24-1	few	CATSDFYTDSNTGELFF